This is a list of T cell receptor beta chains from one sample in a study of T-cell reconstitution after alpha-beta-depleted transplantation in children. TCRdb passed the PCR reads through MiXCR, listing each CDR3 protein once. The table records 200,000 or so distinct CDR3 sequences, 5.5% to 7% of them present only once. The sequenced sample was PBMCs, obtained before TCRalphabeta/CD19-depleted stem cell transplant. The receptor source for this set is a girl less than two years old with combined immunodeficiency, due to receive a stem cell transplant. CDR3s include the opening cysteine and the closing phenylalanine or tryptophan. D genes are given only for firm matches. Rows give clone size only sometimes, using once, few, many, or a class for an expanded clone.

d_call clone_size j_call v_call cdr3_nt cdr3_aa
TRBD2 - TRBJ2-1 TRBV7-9 TGTGCCAGCAGCCTGCTAGCGGTTATCTACAATGAGCAGTTCTTC CASSLLAVIYNEQFF
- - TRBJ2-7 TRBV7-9 TGTGCCAGCACCAAGGACAGAACCTACGAGCAGTACTTC CASTKDRTYEQYF
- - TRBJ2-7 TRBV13 TGTGCCAGCAGCTTCCCCCATGCAGGGTCCCACGAGCAGTACTTC CASSFPHAGSHEQYF
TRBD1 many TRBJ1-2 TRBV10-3 TGTGCCATCACCTGGGACAGCCTTGATGGCTACACCTTC CAITWDSLDGYTF
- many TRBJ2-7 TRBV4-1 TGCGCCAGCAGCCAAGGTGTGAAGGTAAACGAGCAGTACTTC CASSQGVKVNEQYF
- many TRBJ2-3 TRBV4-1 TGCGCCAGCAGCCTCATACTCGGAAAGCATACAGATACGCAGTATTTT CASSLILGKHTDTQYF
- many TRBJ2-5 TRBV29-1 TGCAGCGTTGAAGCGGTCTATCTAGGCAGTCAAGAGACCCAGTACTTC CSVEAVYLGSQETQYF
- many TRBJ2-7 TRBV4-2 TGTGCCAGCAGCCAAGAAACAGAAACTTACTACGAGCAGTACTTC CASSQETETYYEQYF
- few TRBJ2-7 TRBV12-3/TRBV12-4 TGTGCCAGCCGCGTAGCGGCCGATCCGGGGCGGCAGTACTTC CASRVAADPGRQYF
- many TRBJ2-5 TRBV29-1 TGCAGCGTTGAAGAGGATCAGGAGACCCAGTACTTC CSVEEDQETQYF
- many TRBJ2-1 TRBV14 TGTGCCAGCAGCCAATCGTCTAGAGTTTACAATGAGCAGTTCTTC CASSQSSRVYNEQFF
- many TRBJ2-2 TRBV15 TGTGCCACCAGCAGAGGGGTCCTCCCCAAAAACACCGGGGAGCTGTTTTTT CATSRGVLPKNTGELFF
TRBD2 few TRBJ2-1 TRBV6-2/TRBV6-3 TGTGCCAGCAGTTACCCCTTCAAGCGGGGGGGATCCAATGAGCAGTTCTTC CASSYPFKRGGSNEQFF
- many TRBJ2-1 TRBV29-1 TGCAGCGTTGAGGTAGCCACCTACAATGAGCAGTTCTTC CSVEVATYNEQFF
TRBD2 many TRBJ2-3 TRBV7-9 TGTGCCAGCAGCTTAGTTAGCGGGAGTACAGATACGCAGTATTTT CASSLVSGSTDTQYF
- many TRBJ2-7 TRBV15 TGTGCCACCAGCAGGGGTAGACAGAGCTCCTACGAGCAGTACTTC CATSRGRQSSYEQYF
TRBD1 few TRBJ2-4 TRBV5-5 TGTGCCAGCAGCTTGGTTGGGGGACAGGCGACATCGAAGGACATTCAGTACTTC CASSLVGGQATSKDIQYF
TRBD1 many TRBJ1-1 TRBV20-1 TGCAGTGCCAGACAGGGCGAAGCTTTCTTT CSARQGEAFF
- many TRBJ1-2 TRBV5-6 TGTGCCAGCAGCTTGACGGGGACCGATGGCTACACCTTC CASSLTGTDGYTF
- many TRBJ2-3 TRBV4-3 TGCGCCAGCAGCCAAGTAGAGGACCAACCGGGGGCAGATACGCAGTATTTT CASSQVEDQPGADTQYF
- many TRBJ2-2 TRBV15 TGTGCCACCAGCAGAGATGGCGACTACGAGAACACCGGGGAGCTGTTTTTT CATSRDGDYENTGELFF
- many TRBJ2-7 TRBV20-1 TGCAGTGCTAGATCCAGGGTCGAAACCTACGAGCAGTACTTC CSARSRVETYEQYF